This T cell receptor beta chain was recovered during a study of T cells after somatic rescue of genetic block. The CDR3 loop spans 18 amino acids. With V trimmed by 0 bases and J by 1 base, 6 bases remained unmatched. Germline V gene sequence: CDR1 SGHRS, CDR2 YFSETQ. The table came from immunoSEQ multiplex PCR; TCRdb's copy has only in-frame clones and leaves some out. The table has approximately 110,000 clones, around nine tenths seen once. The origin of this receptor is a young woman. The sequencing sample was made of peripheral blood mononuclear cells (PBMCs). The chain combines TRBV5-1 with TRBJ2-2, with 10 nucleotides matching TRBD2. The chain's CDR3 is CASSLVPSGGLNTGELFF. The CDR3 DNA follows: TGCGCCAGCAGCTTGGTCCCTAGCGGGGGCCTGAACACCGGGGAGCTGTTTTTT.